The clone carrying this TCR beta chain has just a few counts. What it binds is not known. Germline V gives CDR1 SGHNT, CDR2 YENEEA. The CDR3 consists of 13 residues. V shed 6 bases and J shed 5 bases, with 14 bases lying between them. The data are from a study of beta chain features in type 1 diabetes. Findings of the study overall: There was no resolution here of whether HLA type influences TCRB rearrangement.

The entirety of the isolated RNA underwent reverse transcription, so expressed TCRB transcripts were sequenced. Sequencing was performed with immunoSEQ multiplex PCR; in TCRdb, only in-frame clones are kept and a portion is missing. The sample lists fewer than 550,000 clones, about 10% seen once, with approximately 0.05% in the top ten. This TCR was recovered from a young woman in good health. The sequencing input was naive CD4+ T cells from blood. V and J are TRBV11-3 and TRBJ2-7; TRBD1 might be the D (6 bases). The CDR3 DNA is TGTGCCAGCAGACTGACAGGTGGGGACGAGCAGTACTTC. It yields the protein CASRLTGGDEQYF.